A selection of T cell receptor beta chains follows, all from one sample in a study of blood T cell repertoires in COVID-19. TCRdb keeps only in-frame clones here, not all; method: immunoSEQ multiplex PCR. The data hold some 300,000 clones, with about 90% observed a single time. Sequencing was done on a sample of PBMCs or T cells enriched from blood (not recorded which). These receptors came from a woman aged 30 to 39 who had recovered from COVID-19. The CDR3 runs from the conserved cysteine through the conserved F or W. The order of the fields is V gene, D gene, J gene, clone size, CDR3 protein, CDR3 DNA. A D gene is named only where the DNA matches it firmly. Rows give clone size only sometimes, using once, few, many, or a class for an expanded clone.

TRBV4-2,.,TRBJ2-1,.,CASSLGGDADYNEQFF,TGTGCCAGCAGCCTTGGAGGGGACGCCGACTACAATGAGCAGTTCTTC
TRBV28,TRBD1,TRBJ1-3,.,CASSSTGTGRLYSGNTIYF,TGTGCCAGCAGTTCCACCGGGACAGGGAGACTCTACTCTGGAAACACCATATATTTT
TRBV2,.,TRBJ2-5,.,CASKSTEWKETQYF,TGTGCCAGCAAATCGACAGAGTGGAAAGAGACCCAGTACTTC
TRBV6-5,.,TRBJ1-5,.,CASKIILRGNQPQHF,TGTGCCAGCAAAATAATCCTCAGGGGCAATCAGCCCCAGCATTTT
TRBV19,TRBD2,TRBJ2-2,.,CASSIASGANTGELFF,TGTGCCAGTAGTATTGCTAGCGGAGCGAACACCGGGGAGCTGTTTTTT
TRBV11-3,.,TRBJ2-1,.,CASSWGGTTNEQFF,TGTGCCAGCAGCTGGGGGGGGACAACTAATGAGCAGTTCTTC
TRBV30,.,TRBJ1-1,.,CAWSVRGAEAFF,TGTGCCTGGAGTGTACGCGGGGCTGAAGCTTTCTTT
TRBV5-1,TRBD2,TRBJ2-5,.,CASSGTIAGGKETQYF,TGCGCCAGCAGCGGAACTATAGCGGGGGGGAAAGAGACCCAGTACTTC
TRBV27,.,TRBJ1-6,.,CASSLSGFDFSPLHF,TGTGCCAGCAGTTTGTCGGGGTTCGACTTTTCACCCCTCCACTTT
TRBV9,TRBD1,TRBJ2-2,once,CASSVGTGNTGELFF,TGTGCCAGCAGCGTAGGGACAGGGAACACCGGGGAGCTGTTTTTT
TRBV7-2,.,TRBJ2-2,.,CASSLGSAGELFF,TGTGCCAGCAGCTTAGGTAGCGCCGGGGAGCTGTTTTTT
TRBV3-1/TRBV3-2,TRBD2,TRBJ2-5,once,CASSQDWGRGGIKETQYF,TGTGCCAGCAGCCAAGATTGGGGCCGGGGGGGTATAAAAGAGACCCAGTACTTC
TRBV2,.,TRBJ1-2,.,CASSGNRGNYGYTF,TGTGCCAGCAGTGGAAACAGAGGGAACTATGGCTACACCTTC
TRBV5-5,.,TRBJ2-7,.,CASSLRYGTNYEQYF,TGTGCCAGCAGCTTGCGGTACGGAACTAACTACGAGCAGTACTTC
TRBV6-1,TRBD1,TRBJ1-2,.,CASSEPPGQLNYGYTF,TGTGCCAGCAGTGAACCCCCGGGACAGCTTAACTATGGCTACACCTTC
TRBV18,.,TRBJ1-1,.,CASSPKGDTEAFF,TGTGCCAGCTCACCAAAGGGAGACACTGAAGCTTTCTTT
TRBV7-9,.,TRBJ1-1,.,CASSPGPRETEAFF,TGTGCCAGCAGCCCCGGGCCCCGGGAAACTGAAGCTTTCTTT
TRBV27,TRBD1,TRBJ2-7,.,CASTDPIRDSRYEQYF,TGTGCCAGCACCGACCCCATCCGGGACAGTCGCTACGAGCAGTACTTC
TRBV7-8,.,TRBJ1-2,.,CASSWQGPGYGYTF,TGTGCCAGCAGCTGGCAGGGTCCCGGCTATGGCTACACCTTC
TRBV6-2/TRBV6-3,.,TRBJ2-1,few,CASSYSSEYNEQFF,TGTGCCAGCAGTTACTCGTCGGAGTACAATGAGCAGTTCTTC
TRBV7-8,TRBD2,TRBJ2-1,.,CASSSAAGVYNEQFF,TGTGCCAGCAGCTCAGCCGCGGGAGTATACAATGAGCAGTTCTTC
TRBV29-1,.,TRBJ2-2,.,CSVEDRARSRELFF,TGCAGCGTTGAAGATCGCGCGCGGTCGCGGGAGCTGTTTTTT
TRBV28,TRBD1,TRBJ1-2,.,CASSLLAQGLGYTF,TGTGCCAGCAGTTTATTGGCACAGGGGCTAGGCTACACCTTC
TRBV27,.,TRBJ2-1,.,CASSYPTSRGYNEQFF,TGTGCCAGCAGTTACCCCACTAGCAGAGGCTACAATGAGCAGTTCTTC
TRBV5-1,.,TRBJ2-1,.,CASRQGNEQFF,TGCGCCAGCAGACAGGGCAATGAGCAGTTCTTC
TRBV3-1/TRBV3-2,TRBD1,TRBJ1-2,.,CASSQEGKTGGGGYTF,TGTGCCAGCAGCCAAGAAGGAAAGACAGGGGGCGGAGGCTACACCTTC
TRBV9,TRBD2,TRBJ2-3,.,CASSVGGGGLTDTQYF,TGTGCCAGCAGCGTAGGAGGCGGGGGGCTCACAGATACGCAGTATTTT
TRBV7-9,TRBD1,TRBJ2-1,.,CASSPGAIDRGYNEQFF,TGTGCCAGCAGCCCCGGCGCAATCGACAGGGGATACAATGAGCAGTTCTTC
TRBV10-2,TRBD2,TRBJ2-3,once,CASRTGLASNTDTQYF,TGCGCCAGCAGGACGGGACTAGCGTCGAATACAGATACGCAGTATTTT
TRBV30,TRBD2,TRBJ2-2,.,CAWSGTSGAPGELFF,TGTGCCTGGAGTGGAACTAGCGGGGCCCCCGGGGAGCTGTTTTTT
TRBV2,TRBD2,TRBJ2-1,.,CASGESRLALYNEQFF,TGTGCCAGCGGGGAATCCAGACTAGCCCTCTACAATGAGCAGTTCTTC
TRBV9,.,TRBJ2-5,.,CASSVGAGETQYF,TGTGCCAGCAGCGTAGGTGCGGGAGAGACCCAGTACTTC
TRBV6-2/TRBV6-3,.,TRBJ1-5,.,CASSKQGSNQPQHF,TGTGCCAGCAGTAAACAGGGAAGCAATCAGCCCCAGCATTTT
TRBV6-5,.,TRBJ1-1,.,CASSQLGYGYTEAFF,TGTGCCAGCAGCCAACTAGGGTATGGGTACACTGAAGCTTTCTTT
TRBV28,TRBD1,TRBJ1-2,.,CASSHRQGLGNYGYTF,TGTGCCAGCAGTCACCGACAGGGCTTGGGAAACTATGGCTACACCTTC
TRBV2,TRBD1,TRBJ1-2,once,CASSRGTRSNYGYTF,TGTGCCAGCTCCAGGGGGACGAGATCTAACTATGGCTACACCTTC